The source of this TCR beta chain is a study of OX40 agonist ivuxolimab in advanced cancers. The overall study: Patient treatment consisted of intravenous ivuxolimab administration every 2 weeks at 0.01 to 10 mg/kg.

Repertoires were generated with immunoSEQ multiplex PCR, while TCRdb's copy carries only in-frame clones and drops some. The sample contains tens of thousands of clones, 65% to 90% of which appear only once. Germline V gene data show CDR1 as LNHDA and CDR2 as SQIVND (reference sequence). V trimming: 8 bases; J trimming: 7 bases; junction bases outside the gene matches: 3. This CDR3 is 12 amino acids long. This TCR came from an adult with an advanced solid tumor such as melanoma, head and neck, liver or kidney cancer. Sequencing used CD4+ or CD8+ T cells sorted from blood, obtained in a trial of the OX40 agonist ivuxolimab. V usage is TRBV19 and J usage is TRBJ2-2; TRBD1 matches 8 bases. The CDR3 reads CASGQGHGELFF. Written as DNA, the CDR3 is TGTGCCAGTGGACAGGGACACGGGGAGCTGTTTTTT.